Below are 11 T cell receptor beta chains sequenced from a single sample in a study of blood T cell repertoires in COVID-19. The assay was immunoSEQ multiplex PCR, and TCRdb's table has in-frame clones only and misses some. The table shows about 220,000 clones, with 80% to 85% occurring only once. Sequences were obtained from PBMCs or T cells enriched from blood (not recorded which). The source of these receptors is a woman aged 40-49 years who had recovered from COVID-19.

V and J are TRBV11-3 and TRBJ2-1; 8 nucleotides agree with TRBD2. V dropped 9 bases and J dropped 0; count of bases not matched to a gene: 4. The CDR3 sequence is 14 residues long. Germline values: CDR1 SGHNT, CDR2 YENEEA. The CDR3 region has the DNA TGTGCCAGTACTAGCGGTAGCTCCTACAATGAGCAGTTCTTC. This sequence encodes CASTSGSSYNEQFF.

This chain joins TRBV7-9 and TRBJ2-7; D is unclear. The germline gives CDR1 SEHNR, CDR2 FQNEAQ (reference sequence). There are 17 residues in the CDR3. Trimming took 0 bases from V and 4 from J, leaving 19 bases between them. In DNA form, the CDR3 reads TGTGCCAGCAGCTTAGCGCTGGAAACGGAAGCGCTTTACGAGCAGTACTTC. It yields the protein CASSLALETEALYEQYF.

This chain connects TRBV6-2 or TRBV6-3 to TRBJ1-1, with unresolved D. Between the trimmed V and J ends, which lost 2 bases and 3 bases, there was a span of 13 bases. Per the germline V gene, CDR1 is MNHEY and CDR2 is SVGEGT. This CDR3 spans 15 amino acids. The CDR3 DNA is TGTGCCAGCAGTTACGGCTCGGTGGAGTACACTGAAGCTTTCTTT. It translates to CASSYGSVEYTEAFF.

The gene calls are TRBV28 and TRBJ2-1; 8 bases match TRBD1. The germline V gene has CDR1 MDHEN and CDR2 SYDVKM. V was clipped by 6 bases and J by 2 bases; unmatched bases: 6. This CDR3 has 15 amino acids. CDR3 residues: CASRTWTGTYNEQFF. CDR3 DNA sequence: TGTGCCAGCAGAACCTGGACAGGGACCTACAATGAGCAGTTCTTC.

The chain links TRBV4-1 to TRBJ2-1; tentative D call: TRBD2 (6 bases). V was clipped by 2 bases and J by 7 bases, with 18 bases between them. Germline CDR1 and CDR2: MGHRA and YSYEKL. The CDR3 has 16 residues. CDR3 residues: CASSQPSGPIGNEQFF. The DNA of the CDR3 is TGCGCCAGCAGCCAACCGAGCGGGCCCATTGGAAATGAGCAGTTCTTC.

This clone was detected once. The chain is built from TRBV30 and TRBJ1-1, with TRBD1 matching over 11 bases. This CDR3 spans 14 amino acids. J gave up 7 bases and V 2 bases, and 6 bases lay outside the gene matches. Germline loops: CDR1 GTSNPN, CDR2 SVGIG (reference sequence). CDR3 protein: CAWSWGQGGGEAFF. The CDR3 nucleotides read TGTGCCTGGAGTTGGGGACAGGGGGGCGGTGAAGCTTTCTTT.

The chain's CDR3 is CSASVQGAGTEAFF. The CDR3 DNA reads TGCAGTGCTAGTGTACAGGGGGCAGGAACTGAAGCTTTCTTT. The chain recombines TRBV20-1 with TRBJ1-1, with 9 bases identical to TRBD1. Trimming removed 3 bases from V and 5 bases from J; junction bases left unmatched: 7. The CDR3 spans 14 residues. From germline, CDR1 is DFQATT and CDR2 SNEGSKA (reference sequence).

V gene TRBV19 combines with J gene TRBJ1-5, with D uncertain. Germline CDR1 and CDR2: LNHDA and SQIVND (reference sequence). The CDR3 is 15 residues long. Trimming took 1 base from V and 7 from J, leaving 14 bases between them. CDR3 DNA: TGTGCCAGTAGTATAGGTGGAGGGAGCGGACAGCCCCAGCATTTT. This codes for CASSIGGGSGQPQHF.

CDR3 protein: CASSPGIEAFF. CDR3 coding DNA: TGTGCCAGCAGCCCAGGGATTGAAGCTTTCTTT. The chain couples TRBV11-3 to TRBJ1-1; D may be TRBD1 (5 bases). Trimming took 5 bases from V and 7 from J, leaving 8 bases between them. CDR3 length: 11 residues. Germline-derived CDR1 and CDR2 are SGHNT and YENEEA. Full variable domain (outside the CDR3, taken from reference TRBV11-3 and TRBJ1-1): EAGVVQSPRYKIIEKKQPVAFWCNPISGHNTLYWYLQNLGQGPELLIRYENEEAVDDSQLPKDRFSAERLKGVDSTLKIQPAELGDSAVYLCASSPGIEAFFGQGTRLTVV.

The chain couples TRBV24-1 to TRBJ1-5; 7 bases agree with TRBD1. CDR1 and CDR2 (germline): KGHDR, SFDVKD. J was trimmed by 7 bases and V by 1 base; bases with no gene match: 3. The CDR3 consists of 14 residues. The CDR3 protein is CATSDFDRDQPQHF. In nucleotides, the CDR3 is TGTGCCACCAGTGATTTTGACAGGGACCAGCCCCAGCATTTT.

The V and J genes are TRBV11-3 and TRBJ1-1; 7 bases map to TRBD1. Per germline, CDR1 SGHNT and CDR2 YENEEA. The CDR3 is 14 amino acids. With V trimmed by 3 bases and J by 0 bases, 1 base remained unmatched. The CDR3, as DNA: TGTGCCAGCAGCTTTGACAGGGTGAACACTGAAGCTTTCTTT. Encoded protein: CASSFDRVNTEAFF.